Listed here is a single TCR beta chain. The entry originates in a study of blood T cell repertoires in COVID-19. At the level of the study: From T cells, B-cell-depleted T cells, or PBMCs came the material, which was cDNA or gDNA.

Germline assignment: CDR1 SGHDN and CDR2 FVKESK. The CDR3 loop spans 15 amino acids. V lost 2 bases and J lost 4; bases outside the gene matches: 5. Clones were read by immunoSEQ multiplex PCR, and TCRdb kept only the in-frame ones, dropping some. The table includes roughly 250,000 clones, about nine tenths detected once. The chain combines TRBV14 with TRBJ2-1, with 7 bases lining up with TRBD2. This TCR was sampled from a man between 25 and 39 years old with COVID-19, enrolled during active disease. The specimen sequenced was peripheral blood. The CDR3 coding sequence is TGTGCCAGCAGCCAAAAGGCTAGCGGTTACAATGAGCAGTTCTTC. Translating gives CASSQKASGYNEQFF.